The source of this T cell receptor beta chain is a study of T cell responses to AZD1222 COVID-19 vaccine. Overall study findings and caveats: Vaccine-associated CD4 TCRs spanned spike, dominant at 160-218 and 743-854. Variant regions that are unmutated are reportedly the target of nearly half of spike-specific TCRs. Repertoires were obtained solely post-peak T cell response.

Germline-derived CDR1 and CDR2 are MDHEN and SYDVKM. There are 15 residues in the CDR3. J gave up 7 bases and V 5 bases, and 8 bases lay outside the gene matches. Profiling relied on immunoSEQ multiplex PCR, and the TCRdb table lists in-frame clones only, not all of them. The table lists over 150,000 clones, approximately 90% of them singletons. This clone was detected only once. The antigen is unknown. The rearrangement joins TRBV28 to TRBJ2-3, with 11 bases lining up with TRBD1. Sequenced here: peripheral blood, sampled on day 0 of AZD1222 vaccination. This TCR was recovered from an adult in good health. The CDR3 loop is CASSPRGQGANTQYF. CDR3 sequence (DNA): TGTGCCAGCAGTCCGAGAGGACAGGGGGCAAATACGCAGTATTTT. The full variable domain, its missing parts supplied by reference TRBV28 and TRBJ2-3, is DVKVTQSSRYLVKRTGEKVFLECVQDMDHENMFWYRQDPGLGLRLIYFSYDVKMKEKGDIPEGYSVSREKKERFSLILESASTNQTSMYLCASSPRGQGANTQYFGPGTRLTVL.